This TCR beta chain was captured in a study of T cell responses to AZD1222 COVID-19 vaccine. Study-level information: Pooling of second doses given at about 4 or about 12 weeks was done. Study results and caveats: Regions left unmutated in variants are reportedly the target of nearly half of spike-specific TCRs. After two AZD1222 doses, spike-specific TCR breadth and depth rose versus day 0.

Some clones are missing from TCRdb's copy, which holds only in-frame ones; the method was immunoSEQ multiplex PCR. The sample yields roughly 120,000 clones, 70% to 90% seen once. Worth noting for this clone: Antigen unknown.

This receptor was obtained from an adult in good health. The specimen was peripheral blood, collected on day 0 of AZD1222 vaccination.

CDR3 nucleotides: TGTGCCAGCAGCTTGAAGGGAGGGCTGGCTACGCAGTATTTT. It yields the protein CASSLKGGLATQYF. J is TRBJ2-3 and V is TRBV7-8, with TRBD2 matching over 7 bases. Germline V gene lookup returns CDR1 SGHVS and CDR2 FQNEAQ. The CDR3 is 14 residues long. The trim removed 3 bases at V and 8 bases at J, leaving 8 bases unmatched. Together with reference TRBV7-8 and TRBJ2-3, the CDR3 gives the full variable domain: GAGVSQSPRYKVAKRGQDVALRCDPISGHVSLFWYQQALGQGPEFLTYFQNEAQLDKSGLPSDRFFAERPEGSVSTLKIQRTQQEDSAVYLCASSLKGGLATQYFGPGTRLTVL.